The clone carrying this T cell receptor (beta chain) was recorded only once. Its antigen is not identified. The data derive from a study of vaccination effects on CD4 cells after COVID-19. The ViraFEST assay expanded antigen-specific CD4+ T cells with viral peptide pools before sequencing. Between days 9 and 11 of culture, CD4+ T cells were separated out. Sometime from March through December 2020, the person acquired a SARS-CoV-2 infection that PCR confirmed. Looked up from germline, CDR1 is SGHNT and CDR2 is YENEEA. The CDR3 is 17 amino acids. The germline V and J ends were trimmed by 2 bases and 1 base, with 16 bases remaining between them. Clones were sequenced by immunoSEQ multiplex PCR, and TCRdb holds only the in-frame ones, with some missing. The table includes 30,000 to 45,000 clones, approximately 78% detected once.

The starting material was CD4+ T cells from PBMCs cultured with HCoV-NL63 spike peptides, obtained before COVID-19 vaccination. The chain couples TRBV11-3 to TRBJ2-3; D may be TRBD2 (6 bases). The receptor comes from a human donor who had a prior SARS-CoV-2 infection. CDR3 coding DNA: TGTGCCAGCAGCTTAAGGTACCGGGAGCGGGGCACAGATACGCAGTATTTT. Its translation is CASSLRYRERGTDTQYF.